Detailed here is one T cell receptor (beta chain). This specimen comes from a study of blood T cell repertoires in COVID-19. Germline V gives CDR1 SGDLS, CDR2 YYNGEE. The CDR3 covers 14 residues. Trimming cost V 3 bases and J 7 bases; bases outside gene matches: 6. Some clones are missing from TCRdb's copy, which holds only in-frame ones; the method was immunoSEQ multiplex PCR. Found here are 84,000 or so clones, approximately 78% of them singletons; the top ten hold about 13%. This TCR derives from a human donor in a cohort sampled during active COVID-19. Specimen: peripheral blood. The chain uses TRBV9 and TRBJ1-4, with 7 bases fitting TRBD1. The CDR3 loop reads CASSARGRSEKLFF. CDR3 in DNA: TGTGCCAGCAGCGCCAGGGGGAGGTCTGAAAAACTGTTTTTT.